The TCR beta chain under discussion was sequenced for a study of blood T cell repertoires in COVID-19. Background on the study: Researchers got acute and convalescent COVID-19 samples from the United States, Italy and Spain. Sample material is recorded as cDNA or gDNA derived from T cells, B-cell-depleted T cells, or PBMCs.

The authors' processing: How many nucleated cells were present was estimated from reference gene primer amplification. The method was immunoSEQ multiplex PCR; TCRdb's version includes in-frame clones alone and lacks a portion of them. That table gives V, J and clone size, and the DNA gave D and trimming. This table has over 150,000 clones, about 88% appearing once. The TCR sequence derives from a man between 40 and 49 years old with acute or convalescent COVID-19. The source material was peripheral blood.

This CDR3 reads CASSEYEGSRTGELFF. The CDR3 nucleotides are TGTGCCAGCAGTGAATATGAGGGAAGTCGGACCGGGGAGCTGTTTTTT. The gene calls are TRBV25-1 and TRBJ2-2; tentative D call: TRBD2 (5 bases). The CDR3 is 16 amino acids. CDR1 MGHDK and CDR2 SYGVNS come from the germline V gene. V lost 0 bases to trimming and J lost 5 bases, with 13 bases between them.